Following are 21 T cell receptor delta chains from one sample sequenced in a study of DNA immune sequencing with unique molecular identifiers. A 32-plex genomic DNA assay used primers for all 8 TRDV and 4 TRDJ genes. In approximately 3 barcoding PCR cycles, molecules received a 12-nucleotide UMI, then adapter PCR followed. TCRdb reprocessed the multiplex PCR reads using CATT. The table shows approximately 2,500 delta-chain clones, with roughly 8.4% occurring only once. Sequenced input: gamma-delta T cells enriched from blood buffy coat, or unenriched PBMCs (not recorded which). All receptors derive from a human donor in good health.

This clone came up a few times. This likely came from a read error, as a far larger clone is one base away. This sample also contains other DNA sequences that code for the same CDR3. V gene TRDV2 combines with J gene TRDJ1; TRDD3 agrees at 7 bases. V was clipped by 3 bases and J by 0 bases; unmatched bases: 6. Germline-derived CDR1 and CDR2 are GEAIGNYY and EKD. The CDR3 is made up of 15 amino acids. The CDR3 DNA sequence: TGTGCCTGTGACCTACTGGGGACGGACACCGATAAACTCATCTTT. As protein: CACDLLGTDTDKLIF.

This clone was observed once. This chain connects TRDV1 to TRDJ1; 8 bases map to TRDD3. TCRdb records no J gene; here it was assigned by comparing the DNA to germline. The CDR3 is 21 amino acids. V trimming: 0 bases; J trimming: 0 bases; junction bases outside the gene matches: 18. The germline CDR1 and CDR2 sequences are TSWWSYY and QGS. In nucleotides, the CDR3 is TGTGCTCTTGGGGAACTCCCTCCTACTTCGGGCTGGGGGACGTACACCGATAAACTCATCTTT. It translates to CALGELPPTSGWGTYTDKLIF.

This clone was seen a handful of times. It is likely a read error: a sequence one base away is far more abundant. The same CDR3 is also encoded by other DNA sequences in this sample. The chain combines TRDV2 with TRDJ1, with a weak D call TRDD3 (6 bases). This CDR3 is 14 amino acids long. Germline-derived CDR1 and CDR2 are GEAIGNYY and EKD. The chain's CDR3 is CACDKLGYTDKLIF. CDR3 sequence (DNA): TGTGCCTGCGACAAGCTGGGGTACACCGATAAACTCATCTTT.

This clone was counted between two and nine times. It is likely a read error: a sequence one base away is far more abundant. Other DNA sequences in this specimen translate into the identical CDR3. The V call is TRDV2, the J call TRDJ2; 12 bases agree with TRDD3. This CDR3 comprises 18 residues. With 4 bases clipped from V and 3 bases from J, the junction kept 11 bases outside the gene matches. CDR1 GEAIGNYY and CDR2 EKD come from the germline V gene. The CDR3: CACDTLLGDTSLTAQLFF. The CDR3 nucleotides read TGTGCCTGTGATACCCTACTGGGGGATACTTCTCTGACAGCACAACTCTTCTTT.

A note on this clone: Given a far larger clone just one base away, this is likely a sequencing read error. The chain links TRDV1 to TRDJ1; TRDD3 matches 12 bases. Here the J gene came from matching the DNA to germline, since TCRdb omits it. The V gene end was trimmed by 4 bases and the J gene end by 2 bases; junction bases not matched to a gene: 29. Per the germline V gene, CDR1 is TSWWSYY and CDR2 is QGS. The length of the CDR3 is 24 residues. CDR3 in DNA: TGTGCTCTTGGGGGCTATCTCTCTTCCTTTACGTGTACCTGGGGGATACGGAGGACCGATAAACTCATCTTT. Protein product: CALGGYLSSFTCTWGIRRTDKLIF.

With regard to this clone: This DNA translates differently at residue 15 from the TCRdb protein, which is that of a much larger clone; a read error is likely, and the protein shown is the DNA's own translation. CDR3: CACDILGDTGGETDNLIF. CDR3 nucleotide sequence: TGTGCCTGTGACATTTTGGGGGATACGGGGGGCGAGACCGATAATCTCATCTTT. This sequence joins TRDV2 and TRDJ1; 11 positions match TRDD3. The CDR3 contains 18 residues. Germline CDR1 is GEAIGNYY and CDR2 is EKD.

Judged by abundance, this clone is large (0.1 to 1%). The rearrangement links TRDV2 to TRDJ1, with D possibly matching TRDD3 (6 bases). The CDR3 contains 20 residues. Trimming removed 0 bases from V and 3 bases from J, with 28 bases in between. Germline values: CDR1 GEAIGNYY, CDR2 EKD. The CDR3 sequence is CACDTVLVWGSQRESDKLIF. In DNA form, the CDR3 reads TGTGCCTGTGACACCGTGCTCGTCTGGGGATCCCAGCGGGAGTCCGATAAACTCATCTTT.

This clone was seen more than once but under ten times. A far larger clone is one nucleotide away, so this likely arose from a read error. The same CDR3 is also encoded by other DNA sequences in this sample. The rearrangement joins TRDV2 to TRDJ1, with 11 bases matching TRDD3. This CDR3 region has 15 residues. V shed 7 bases and J 4 bases; nucleotides not matched to a gene: 10. Per germline, CDR1 GEAIGNYY and CDR2 EKD. CDR3 region: CACDLLGDRGDKLIF. In DNA form, the CDR3 reads TGTGCCTGCGACCTACTGGGGGATAGGGGCGATAAACTCATCTTT.

This clone was observed a few times. V is TRDV1 and J is TRDJ1; D gene ambiguous. TCRdb supplies no J gene; here it was assigned by aligning the nucleotide sequence to germline. Germline V gives CDR1 TSWWSYY, CDR2 QGS. This CDR3 comprises 24 residues. V was trimmed by 2 bases and J by 0 bases, leaving 37 bases between them. CDR3 protein: CALGEAMRLSGTEVLASYTDKLIF. CDR3 nucleotides: TGTGCTCTTGGGGAAGCAATGCGGTTGTCTGGTACTGAGGTTTTGGCTTCTTACACCGATAAACTCATCTTT.

By sample fraction, this clone is medium-sized. This may be a read error, as it is one base from a much larger clone. V usage is TRDV2 and J usage is TRDJ2, with 12 bases lining up with TRDD3. Germline CDR1 GEAIGNYY, CDR2 EKD. CDR3 length: 18 amino acids. The chain's CDR3 is CACYTLLGDTSLTAQLFF. CDR3 nucleotide sequence: TGTGCCTGTTACACCCTACTGGGGGATACTTCTCTGACAGCACAACTCTTCTTT.

This clone is labeled as medium-sized. This chain uses TRDV2 with TRDJ1, with 11 bases that match TRDD3. The CDR3 has 16 amino acids. V gave up 5 bases and J gave up 0 bases; unmatched junction bases: 7. From germline, CDR1 is GEAIGNYY and CDR2 EKD. CDR3 DNA: TGTGCCTGTGTAAGACTGGGGGATAGGGACACCGATAAACTCATCTTT. Translating gives CACVRLGDRDTDKLIF.

On this clone: The TCRdb protein, from a much larger clone, departs from this DNA's translation at residue 5, likely by read error; the protein shown derives from the DNA. V and J are TRDV2 and TRDJ1; 11 nucleotides line up with TRDD3. Germline V CDR1 and CDR2: GEAIGNYY, EKD. CDR3 length equals 18 residues. The V and J ends lost 3 bases and 4 bases, in that order; junction bases with no gene match: 15. The CDR3 here is CACDAVTTLGDNGDKLIF. Here the CDR3 DNA reads TGTGCCTGTGACGCCGTAACCACACTGGGGGATAATGGCGATAAACTCATCTTT.

In its sample, this clone was seen a few times. The gene calls are TRDV2 and TRDJ1; D is unresolved. From germline, CDR1 is GEAIGNYY and CDR2 EKD. CDR3 size: 17 residues. Trimming pared 0 bases from V and 0 bases from J, leaving 16 bases between. The CDR3 DNA reads TGTGCCTGTGACACCCTGGCTGCCGAACCGTACACCGATAAACTCATCTTT. The encoded protein is CACDTLAAEPYTDKLIF.

This clone is labeled as large (0.1 to 1%). Other DNA sequences in this sample translate to the same CDR3. V usage is TRDV2 and J usage is TRDJ1; 9 bases are shared with TRDD3. CDR3 length: 18 amino acids. Germline CDR1 and CDR2: GEAIGNYY and EKD. Trimming took 0 bases from V and 0 from J; bases not matched to a gene: 10. DNA of the CDR3: TGTGCCTGTGACACCGTACTTTCTGGGGGATCTTACACCGATAAACTCATCTTT. Protein: CACDTVLSGGSYTDKLIF.

This clone appeared many times. The CDR3 nucleotides read TGTGCCTGCTCCGCGCTGGGGGGACGGGCCAGCGATAAACTCATCTTT. This sequence encodes CACSALGGRASDKLIF. The chain uses TRDV2 and TRDJ1; TRDD3 agrees at 7 bases. CDR3 length: 16 amino acids. The junction had 17 bases not matched to a gene; V was cut back by 7 bases and J by 4 bases. The V gene's germline CDR1 is GEAIGNYY and CDR2 EKD.

In this sample, this clone turned up once. The chain uses TRDV1 and TRDJ1, with 8 bases that match TRDD3. Here the J gene came from matching the DNA to germline, since TCRdb omits it. Germline V gene sequence: CDR1 TSWWSYY, CDR2 QGS. V was pared by 0 bases and J by 0 bases, with 15 bases of the junction left unmatched. CDR3 length: 20 residues. The CDR3 loop is CALGELDWSYHGGYTDKLIF. Here the CDR3 DNA reads TGTGCTCTTGGGGAACTAGATTGGTCCTACCATGGGGGATACACCGATAAACTCATCTTT.

The sample holds a few counts of this clone. It differs at one base from a far larger clone, so likely a read error. The sample carries other DNA sequences with the same CDR3. The CDR3 loop reads CACDILGDTGGETDKLIF. The CDR3 DNA reads TGTGCCTGTGACATTTTGGGGGATACGGGGGGCGAGACCGATAAGCTCATCTTT. The V call is TRDV2, the J call TRDJ1; 11 bases are a match to TRDD3. The CDR3 totals 18 residues. In germline, CDR1 is GEAIGNYY, CDR2 EKD.

This clone occurred once. The V gene is TRDV1, the J gene TRDJ2; 8 positions agree with TRDD3. In the absence of a J gene in TCRdb, the DNA was matched to germline to assign it here. This CDR3 comprises 21 residues. With 4 bases clipped from V and 2 bases from J, the junction kept 21 bases outside the gene matches. Germline CDR1 and CDR2: TSWWSYY and QGS. DNA for the CDR3: TGTGCTCTTGGGGGGCCCCTCGGTTGGGGGGATAGTCTTCTCTTGACAGCACAACTCTTCTTT. Translation gives CALGGPLGWGDSLLLTAQLFF.

On this clone: The protein given by TCRdb reflects a much larger clone and differs at residue 4 from this DNA's translation, likely from a read error; the protein shown is the DNA's translation. This chain uses TRDV2 with TRDJ1, with 11 bases matching TRDD3. The CDR3 contains 17 residues. Germline-derived CDR1 and CDR2 are GEAIGNYY and EKD. The CDR3 reads CACNTVGGYAGTDKLIF. Here the CDR3 DNA reads TGTGCCTGTAACACCGTTGGGGGATACGCTGGGACCGATAAACTCATCTTT.

Concerning this clone: This likely stems from a read error, as it lies one base from a far larger clone. The chain carries TRDV3 and TRDJ2, with TRDD2 identical over 9 bases. This CDR3 spans 21 amino acids. The germline V gene encodes CDR1 TVYSNPD and CDR2 GDNSRS (reference sequence). Losses at the gene ends were 0 bases for V and 1 base for J; bases not matched to a gene: 21. The CDR3 spells CAFSLPTSLWGVPFLTAQLFF. CDR3 coding DNA: TGTGCCTTTAGCCTTCCTACGTCTCTCTGGGGGGTTCCTTTTTTGACAGCACAACTCTTCTTT.

This clone is labeled medium-sized. The genes are TRDV1 and TRDJ1, with 13 bases that match TRDD3. The J segment lost 9 bases and the V segment lost 1 base, leaving 32 bases of the junction unmatched. CDR1 is TSWWSYY, CDR2 QGS, per germline. The CDR3 spans 24 residues. CDR3 DNA: TGTGCTCTTGGGGAACGCTGGCTTCCGAAGGGCGTGTACTGGGGGATACGCGGATCGACTCAACTCATCTTT. The encoded protein is CALGERWLPKGVYWGIRGSTQLIF.